This T cell receptor beta chain originates from a study of response to subunit inactivated influenza vaccine. Study-wide findings and caveats: The authors suggested that few new T cells are recruited per seasonal influenza vaccination.

V shed 1 base and J shed 2 bases, with 4 bases lying between them. This CDR3 has 13 amino acids. Germline-derived CDR1 and CDR2 are LNHNV and YYDKDF (reference sequence). MiXCR was run by TCRdb on the RT-PCR reads, yielding one entry per CDR3 protein. The table shows over 450,000 distinct CDR3 sequences, with around 13% occurring only once. This clonotype appeared many times. Its antigen is unidentified. This chain uses TRBV15 with TRBJ2-3; the D is unclear. This receptor was obtained from a man aged 45-65 years who received an inactivated influenza vaccine. The sequenced sample was PBMCs from blood, obtained more than 35 days after vaccination. The CDR3 is CATSRGATDTQYF. The CDR3 bases are TGTGCCACCAGCAGAGGAGCCACAGATACGCAGTATTTT.